This T cell receptor (beta chain) was captured by sequencing in a study of T cell repertoires in cytomegalovirus infection. The wider study: Public TCR beta signature analysis indicated the presence of both CMV infection and matching HLA type.

TCRdb redid the calling of the reads with MiXCR, one entry per CDR3 protein. The data show roughly 70,000 distinct CDR3 sequences, approximately 20% seen once. Study-level findings and limits: It was HLA-C-restricted CMV-specific TCR beta clonotypes that dominated the response ex vivo. Carriers of CMV plus the relevant HLA were identified by cumulative public TCR beta family frequency.

As for this clonotype: Its antigen is undetermined.

The ends were cut back, 6 bases at V and 3 bases at J, with 20 bases in the middle. Germline assignment: CDR1 DFQATT and CDR2 SNEGSKA (reference sequence). The CDR3 extends over 15 amino acids. The chain couples TRBV20-1 to TRBJ1-2, with D possibly TRBD1 on 5 matching bases. This clonotype was sampled from a human donor in good health (CMV status not recorded). Some clones in this sample may be carry-over from other donors' samples. Sequences were derived from CD8+ T cells from cultured PBMCs, sampled from culture after CMV antigen stimulation. CDR3 nucleotides: TGCAGTGCCTTTGACTGGGCAGGGACGGACTATGGCTACACCTTC. Translation gives CSAFDWAGTDYGYTF.